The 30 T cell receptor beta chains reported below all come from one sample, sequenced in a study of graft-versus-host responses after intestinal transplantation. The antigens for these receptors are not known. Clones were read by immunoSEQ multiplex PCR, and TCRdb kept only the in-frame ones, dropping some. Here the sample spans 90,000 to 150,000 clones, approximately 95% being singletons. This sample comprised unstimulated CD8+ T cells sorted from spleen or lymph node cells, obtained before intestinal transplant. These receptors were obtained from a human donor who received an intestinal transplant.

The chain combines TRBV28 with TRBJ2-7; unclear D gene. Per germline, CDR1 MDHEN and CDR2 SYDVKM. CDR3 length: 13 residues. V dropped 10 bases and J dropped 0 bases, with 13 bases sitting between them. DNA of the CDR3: TGTGCCACCGAAAGCCTTAGCTCCTACGAGCAGTACTTC. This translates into CATESLSSYEQYF.

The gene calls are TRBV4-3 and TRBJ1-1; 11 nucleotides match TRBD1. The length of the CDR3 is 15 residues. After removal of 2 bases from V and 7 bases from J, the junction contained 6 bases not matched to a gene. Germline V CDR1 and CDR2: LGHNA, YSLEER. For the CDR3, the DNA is TGCGCCAGCAGCCAACCGGGACAGGGGGTCCTTGAAGCTTTCTTT. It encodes CASSQPGQGVLEAFF.

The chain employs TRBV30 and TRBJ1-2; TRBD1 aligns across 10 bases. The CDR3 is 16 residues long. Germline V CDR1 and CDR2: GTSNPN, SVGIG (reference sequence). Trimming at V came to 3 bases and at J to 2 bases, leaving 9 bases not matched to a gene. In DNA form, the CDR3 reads TGTGCCTGGAGCGTAGGACAGGGGGTATTCAACTATGGCTACACCTTC. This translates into CAWSVGQGVFNYGYTF. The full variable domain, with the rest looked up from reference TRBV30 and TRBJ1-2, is SQTIHQWPATLVQPVGSPLSLECTVEGTSNPNLYWYRQAAGRGLQLLFYSVGIGQISSEVPQNLSASRPQDRQFILSSKKLLLSDSGFYLCAWSVGQGVFNYGYTFGSGTRLTVV.

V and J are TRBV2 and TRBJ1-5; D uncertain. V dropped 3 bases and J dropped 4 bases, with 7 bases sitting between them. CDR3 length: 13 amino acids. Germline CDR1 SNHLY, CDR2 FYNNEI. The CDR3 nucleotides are TGTGCCAGCAGTGATTACCGGAATCAGCCCCAGCATTTT. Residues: CASSDYRNQPQHF.

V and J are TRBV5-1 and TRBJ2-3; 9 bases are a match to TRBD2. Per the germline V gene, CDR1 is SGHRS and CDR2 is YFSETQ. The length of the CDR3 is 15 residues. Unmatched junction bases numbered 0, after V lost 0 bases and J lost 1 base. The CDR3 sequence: CASSLEREGTDTQYF. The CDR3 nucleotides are TGCGCCAGCAGCTTGGAGCGGGAGGGCACAGATACGCAGTATTTT.

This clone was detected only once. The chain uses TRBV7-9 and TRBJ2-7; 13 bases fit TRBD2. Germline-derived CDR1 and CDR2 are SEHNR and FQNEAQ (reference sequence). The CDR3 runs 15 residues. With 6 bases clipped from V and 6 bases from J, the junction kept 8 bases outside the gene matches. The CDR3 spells CASSLDGTSGTEQYF. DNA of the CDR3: TGTGCCAGCAGTCTGGACGGGACTAGCGGGACCGAGCAGTACTTC.

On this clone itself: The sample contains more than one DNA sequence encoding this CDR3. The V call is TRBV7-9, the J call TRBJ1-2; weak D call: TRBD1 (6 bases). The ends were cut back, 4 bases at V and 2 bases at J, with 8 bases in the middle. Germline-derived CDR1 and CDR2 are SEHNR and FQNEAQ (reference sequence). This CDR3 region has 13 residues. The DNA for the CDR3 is TGTGCCAGCAGCTCTACAGGGAACTATGGCTACACCTTC. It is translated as CASSSTGNYGYTF.

CDR3 nucleotides: TGTGCCAGCAGTTTATCGAGACAGGGGCCCTACAATGAGCAGTTCTTC. Translation: CASSLSRQGPYNEQFF. The chain is built from TRBV27 and TRBJ2-1, with 8 positions matching TRBD1. The CDR3 is made up of 16 amino acids. The germline V gene encodes CDR1 MNHEY and CDR2 SMNVEV (reference sequence). J gave up 2 bases and V 0 bases, and 3 bases lay outside the gene matches.

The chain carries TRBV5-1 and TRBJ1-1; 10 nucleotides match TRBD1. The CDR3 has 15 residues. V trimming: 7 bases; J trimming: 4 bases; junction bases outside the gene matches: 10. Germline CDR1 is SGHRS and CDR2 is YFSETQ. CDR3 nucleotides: TGCGCCAGCGGCGGACAGGGGGTTCGAATCACTGAAGCTTTCTTT. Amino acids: CASGGQGVRITEAFF.

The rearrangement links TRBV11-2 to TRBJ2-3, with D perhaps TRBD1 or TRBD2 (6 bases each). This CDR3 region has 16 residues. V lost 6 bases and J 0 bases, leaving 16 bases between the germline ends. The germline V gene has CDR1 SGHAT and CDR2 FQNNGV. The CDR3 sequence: CASSRGTKWSTDTQYF. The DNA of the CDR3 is TGTGCCAGCAGTCGGGGGACAAAGTGGAGCACAGATACGCAGTATTTT.

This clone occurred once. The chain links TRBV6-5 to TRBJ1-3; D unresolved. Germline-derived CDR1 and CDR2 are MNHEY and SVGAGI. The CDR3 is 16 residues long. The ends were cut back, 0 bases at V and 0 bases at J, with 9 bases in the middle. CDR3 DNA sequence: TGTGCCAGCAGTTACTCGCTTGCGGCCTCTGGAAACACCATATATTTT. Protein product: CASSYSLAASGNTIYF.

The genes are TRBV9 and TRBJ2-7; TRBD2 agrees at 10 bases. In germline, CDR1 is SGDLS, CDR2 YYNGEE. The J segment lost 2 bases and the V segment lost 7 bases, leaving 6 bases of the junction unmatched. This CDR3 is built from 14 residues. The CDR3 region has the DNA TGTGCCAGCGCCGCAGCGGGAGGGCCCTACGAGCAGTACTTC. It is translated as CASAAAGGPYEQYF.

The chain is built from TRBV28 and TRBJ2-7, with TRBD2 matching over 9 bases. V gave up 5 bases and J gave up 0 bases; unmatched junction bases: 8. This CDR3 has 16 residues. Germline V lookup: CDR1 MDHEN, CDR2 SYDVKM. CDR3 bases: TGTGCCAGCAGTCGCCCGGGACTAGCCCACTCCTACGAGCAGTACTTC. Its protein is CASSRPGLAHSYEQYF.

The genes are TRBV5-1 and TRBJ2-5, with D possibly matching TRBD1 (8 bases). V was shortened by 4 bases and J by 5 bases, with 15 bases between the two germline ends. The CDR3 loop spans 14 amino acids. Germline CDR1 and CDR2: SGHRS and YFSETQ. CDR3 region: CASSLYRGGETQYF. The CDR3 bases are TGCGCCAGCAGCCTATACAGGGGGGGCGAGACCCAGTACTTC. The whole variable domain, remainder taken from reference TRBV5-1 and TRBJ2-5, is KAGVTQTPRYLIKTRGQQVTLSCSPISGHRSVSWYQQTPGQGLQFLFEYFSETQRNKGNFPGRFSGRQFSNSRSEMNVSTLELGDSALYLCASSLYRGGETQYFGPGTRLLVL.

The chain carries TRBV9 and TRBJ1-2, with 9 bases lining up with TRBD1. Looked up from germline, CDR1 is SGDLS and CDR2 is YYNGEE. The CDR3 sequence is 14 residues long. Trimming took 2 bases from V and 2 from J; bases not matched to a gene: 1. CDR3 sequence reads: CASSVTGGNYGYTF. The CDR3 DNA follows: TGTGCCAGCAGCGTGACAGGGGGGAACTATGGCTACACCTTC. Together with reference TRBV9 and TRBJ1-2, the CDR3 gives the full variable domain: DSGVTQTPKHLITATGQRVTLRCSPRSGDLSVYWYQQSLDQGLQFLIQYYNGEERAKGNILERFSAQQFPDLHSELNLSSLELGDSALYFCASSVTGGNYGYTFGSGTRLTVV.

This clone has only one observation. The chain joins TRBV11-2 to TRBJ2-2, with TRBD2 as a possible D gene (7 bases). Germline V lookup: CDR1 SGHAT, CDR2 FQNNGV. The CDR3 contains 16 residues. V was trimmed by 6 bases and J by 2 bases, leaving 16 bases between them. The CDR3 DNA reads TGTGCCAGCAGTTTTCCCCCGGGGGGCAACACCGGGGAGCTGTTTTTT. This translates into CASSFPPGGNTGELFF.

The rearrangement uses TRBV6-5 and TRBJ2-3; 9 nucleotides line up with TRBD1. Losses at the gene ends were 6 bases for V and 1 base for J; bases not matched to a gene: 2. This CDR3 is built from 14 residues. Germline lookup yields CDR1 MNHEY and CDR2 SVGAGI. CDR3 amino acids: CASRRTGGTDTQYF. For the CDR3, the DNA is TGTGCCAGCAGACGGACAGGGGGCACAGATACGCAGTATTTT.

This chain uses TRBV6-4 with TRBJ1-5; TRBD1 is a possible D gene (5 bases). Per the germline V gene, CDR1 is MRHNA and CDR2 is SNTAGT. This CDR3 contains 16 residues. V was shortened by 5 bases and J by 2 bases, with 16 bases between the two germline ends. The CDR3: CASSKRDGEGNQPQHF. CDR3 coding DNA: TGTGCCAGCAGTAAACGGGACGGCGAGGGCAATCAGCCCCAGCATTTT.

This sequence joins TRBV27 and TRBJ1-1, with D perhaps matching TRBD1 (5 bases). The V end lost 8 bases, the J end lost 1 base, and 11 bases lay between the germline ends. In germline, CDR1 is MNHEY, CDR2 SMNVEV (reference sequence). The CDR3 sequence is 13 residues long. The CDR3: CASGHTGNTEAFF. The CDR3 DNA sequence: TGTGCCAGCGGTCATACAGGGAACACTGAAGCTTTCTTT.

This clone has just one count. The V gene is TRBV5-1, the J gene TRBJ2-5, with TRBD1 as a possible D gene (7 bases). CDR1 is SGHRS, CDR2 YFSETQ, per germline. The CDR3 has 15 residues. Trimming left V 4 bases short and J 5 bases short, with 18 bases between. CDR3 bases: TGCGCCAGCAGCCAACTGGAGGGGGCAGGGGAGACCCAGTACTTC. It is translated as CASSQLEGAGETQYF.

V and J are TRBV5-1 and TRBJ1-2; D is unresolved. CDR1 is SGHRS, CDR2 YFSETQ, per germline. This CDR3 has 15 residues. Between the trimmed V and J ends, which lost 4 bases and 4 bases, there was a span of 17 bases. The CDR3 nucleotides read TGCGCCAGCAGCCTCTCTCACATCAACTTCTATGGCTACACCTTC. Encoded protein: CASSLSHINFYGYTF.

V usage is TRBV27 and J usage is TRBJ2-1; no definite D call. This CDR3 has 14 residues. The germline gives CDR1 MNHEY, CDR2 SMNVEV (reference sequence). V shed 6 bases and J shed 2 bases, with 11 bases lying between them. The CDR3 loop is CASRKGSTYNEQFF. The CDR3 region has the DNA TGTGCCAGCAGAAAGGGATCAACCTACAATGAGCAGTTCTTC.

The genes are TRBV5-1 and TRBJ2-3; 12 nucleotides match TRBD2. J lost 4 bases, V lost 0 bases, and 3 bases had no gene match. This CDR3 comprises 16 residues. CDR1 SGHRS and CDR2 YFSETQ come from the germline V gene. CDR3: CASSLGASGRADTQYF. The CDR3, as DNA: TGCGCCAGCAGCTTGGGGGCTAGCGGGAGGGCAGATACGCAGTATTTT.

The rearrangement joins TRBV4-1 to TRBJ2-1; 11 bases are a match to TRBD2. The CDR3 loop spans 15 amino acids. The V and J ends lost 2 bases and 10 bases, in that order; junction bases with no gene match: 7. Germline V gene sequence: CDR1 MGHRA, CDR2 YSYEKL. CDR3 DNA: TGCGCCAGCAGCCAAACTAGCGGGGGCTACACCGAGCAGTTCTTC. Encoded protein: CASSQTSGGYTEQFF.

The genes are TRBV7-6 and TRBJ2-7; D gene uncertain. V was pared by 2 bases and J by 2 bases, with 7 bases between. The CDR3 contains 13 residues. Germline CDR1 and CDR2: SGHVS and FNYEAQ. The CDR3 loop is CASSLSPTYEQYF. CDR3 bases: TGTGCCAGCAGCTTATCACCGACCTACGAGCAGTACTTC.

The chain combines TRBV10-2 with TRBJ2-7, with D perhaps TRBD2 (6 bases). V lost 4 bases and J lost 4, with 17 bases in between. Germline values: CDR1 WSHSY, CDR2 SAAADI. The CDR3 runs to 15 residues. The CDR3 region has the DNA TGCGCCAGCAGTGTCGACACACTGGAGGGTTACGAGCAGTACTTC. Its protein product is CASSVDTLEGYEQYF.

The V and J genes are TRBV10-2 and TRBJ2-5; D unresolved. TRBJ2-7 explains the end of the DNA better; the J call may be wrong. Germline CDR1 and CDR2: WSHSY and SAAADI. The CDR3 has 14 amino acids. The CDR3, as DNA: TGCGCCAGCAGTGAGCAAAGGAGCTCCTACGAGCAGTACTTC. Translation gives CASSEQRSSYEQYF.

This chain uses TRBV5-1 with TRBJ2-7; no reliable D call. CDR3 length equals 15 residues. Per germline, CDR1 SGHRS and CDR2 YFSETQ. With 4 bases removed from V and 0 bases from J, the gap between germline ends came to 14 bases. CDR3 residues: CASSLDQANSYEQYF. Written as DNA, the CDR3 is TGCGCCAGCAGCCTGGATCAGGCGAACTCCTACGAGCAGTACTTC.

The CDR3 here is CASSYTGGLFVSEETQYF. The CDR3 DNA sequence: TGTGCCAGCAGCTATACAGGGGGTTTATTTGTTTCCGAAGAGACCCAGTACTTC. The V and J genes are TRBV7-9 and TRBJ2-5; 8 positions match TRBD1. Germline V gene sequence: CDR1 SEHNR, CDR2 FQNEAQ (reference sequence). Trimming at V came to 4 bases and at J to 3 bases, leaving 16 bases not matched to a gene. The length of the CDR3 is 18 residues. The whole variable domain, remainder taken from reference TRBV7-9 and TRBJ2-5, is DTGVSQNPRHKITKRGQNVTFRCDPISEHNRLYWYRQTLGQGPEFLTYFQNEAQLEKSRLLSDRFSAERPKGSFSTLEIQRTEQGDSAMYLCASSYTGGLFVSEETQYFGPGTRLLVL.

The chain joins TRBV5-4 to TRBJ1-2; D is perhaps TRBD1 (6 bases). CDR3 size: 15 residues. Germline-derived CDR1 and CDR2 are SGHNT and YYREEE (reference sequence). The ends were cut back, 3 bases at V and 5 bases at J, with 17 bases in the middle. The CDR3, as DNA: TGTGCCAGCAGCTGGGGGAGGGGGGCCGGATATGGCTACACCTTC. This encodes CASSWGRGAGYGYTF.